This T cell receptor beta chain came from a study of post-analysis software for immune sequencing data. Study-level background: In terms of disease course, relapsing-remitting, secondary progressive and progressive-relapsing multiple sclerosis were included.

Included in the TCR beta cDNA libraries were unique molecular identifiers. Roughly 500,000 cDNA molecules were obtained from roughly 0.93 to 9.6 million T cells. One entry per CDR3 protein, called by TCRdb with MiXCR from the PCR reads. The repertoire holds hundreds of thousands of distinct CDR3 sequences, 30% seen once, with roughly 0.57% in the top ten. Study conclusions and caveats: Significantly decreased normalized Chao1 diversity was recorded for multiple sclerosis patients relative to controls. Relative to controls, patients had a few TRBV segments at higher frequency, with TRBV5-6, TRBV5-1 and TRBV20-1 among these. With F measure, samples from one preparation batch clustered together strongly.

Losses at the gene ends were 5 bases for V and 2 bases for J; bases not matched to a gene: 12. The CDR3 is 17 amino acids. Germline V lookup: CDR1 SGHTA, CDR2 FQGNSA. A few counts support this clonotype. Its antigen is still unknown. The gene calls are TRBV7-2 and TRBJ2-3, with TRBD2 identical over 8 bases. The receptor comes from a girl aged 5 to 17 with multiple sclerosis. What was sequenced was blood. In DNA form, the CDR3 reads TGTGCCAGCAGCGCCCTGGGGAGCGGGGGTCTCACAGATACGCAGTATTTT. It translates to CASSALGSGGLTDTQYF.